One sample yielded the 7 T cell receptor beta chains listed below, sequenced in a study of blood T cell repertoires in COVID-19. Using immunoSEQ multiplex PCR, the repertoire was profiled, and TCRdb retains in-frame clones only, with some absent. The table shows around 140,000 clones, with just over 85% occurring only once. Sequenced: peripheral blood. These receptors came from a woman aged 55-75 years with acute or convalescent COVID-19.

The chain links TRBV6-5 to TRBJ2-2; 7 nucleotides line up with TRBD2. This CDR3 region has 15 residues. Germline-derived CDR1 and CDR2 are MNHEY and SVGAGI. J lost 5 bases, V lost 2 bases, and 5 bases had no gene match. The CDR3 sequence: CASSYGTGGTGELFF. DNA for the CDR3: TGTGCCAGCAGTTACGGGACGGGAGGAACCGGGGAGCTGTTTTTT.

The rearrangement uses TRBV5-1 and TRBJ2-5; 7 positions agree with TRBD1. Germline V gene data show CDR1 as SGHRS and CDR2 as YFSETQ. The J segment lost 3 bases and the V segment lost 1 base, leaving 3 bases of the junction unmatched. The CDR3 covers 14 residues. This CDR3 reads CASSLRGGKETQYF. In DNA form, the CDR3 reads TGCGCCAGCAGCTTGAGAGGGGGCAAAGAGACCCAGTACTTC. Based on the CDR3 plus reference TRBV5-1 and TRBJ2-5, the full variable domain is KAGVTQTPRYLIKTRGQQVTLSCSPISGHRSVSWYQQTPGQGLQFLFEYFSETQRNKGNFPGRFSGRQFSNSRSEMNVSTLELGDSALYLCASSLRGGKETQYFGPGTRLLVL.

The chain recombines TRBV5-4 with TRBJ2-1; weak D call: TRBD2 (6 bases). Looked up from germline, CDR1 is SGHNT and CDR2 is YYREEE (reference sequence). This CDR3 is built from 15 residues. Trimming left V 0 bases short and J 2 bases short, with 9 bases between. The DNA of the CDR3 is TGTGCCAGCAGCTTGGACGGGGGACCCTACAATGAGCAGTTCTTC. Translated: CASSLDGGPYNEQFF. Complete variable domain (other parts from reference TRBV5-4 and TRBJ2-1): ETGVTQSPTHLIKTRGQQVTLRCSSQSGHNTVSWYQQALGQGPQFIFQYYREEENGRGNFPPRFSGLQFPNYSSELNVNALELDDSALYLCASSLDGGPYNEQFFGPGTRLTVL.

The chain recombines TRBV11-1 with TRBJ1-2; possible D gene TRBD1, 6 bases. Trimming cost V 0 bases and J 2 bases, with 10 bases left between them. Germline V lookup: CDR1 SGHAT, CDR2 FQDESV (reference sequence). CDR3 size: 15 residues. For the CDR3, the DNA is TGTGCCAGCAGCTTAGCGGGAACAGGGAACTATGGCTACACCTTC. As protein: CASSLAGTGNYGYTF.

V is TRBV28 and J is TRBJ2-3; TRBD2 agrees at 14 bases. V shed 3 bases, J shed 3 bases, and the junction held 2 bases outside the gene matches. The germline CDR1 and CDR2 sequences are MDHEN and SYDVKM. This CDR3 is built from 16 residues. CDR3 nucleotide sequence: TGTGCCAGCAGTTTTTGGACTAGCGGGGGGACAGATACGCAGTATTTT. Translated, it gives CASSFWTSGGTDTQYF.

This chain connects TRBV7-9 to TRBJ2-7; D not certain. CDR1 and CDR2 from the germline V gene are SEHNR and FQNEAQ (reference sequence). Deletions cut 2 bases from V and 2 bases from J, with 4 bases between. This CDR3 is 12 amino acids long. The CDR3 nucleotides read TGTGCCAGCAGCTTACAGGCCTACGAGCAGTACTTC. Translating it yields CASSLQAYEQYF.

The chain joins TRBV6-6 to TRBJ2-1, with 7 positions matching TRBD2. The V gene end was trimmed by 2 bases and the J gene end by 0 bases; junction bases not matched to a gene: 4. CDR3 length: 16 amino acids. Germline-derived CDR1 and CDR2 are MNHNY and SVGAGI (reference sequence). The CDR3 sequence: CASSYQAGSSYNEQFF. DNA of the CDR3: TGTGCCAGCAGTTACCAAGCGGGGAGCTCCTACAATGAGCAGTTCTTC.